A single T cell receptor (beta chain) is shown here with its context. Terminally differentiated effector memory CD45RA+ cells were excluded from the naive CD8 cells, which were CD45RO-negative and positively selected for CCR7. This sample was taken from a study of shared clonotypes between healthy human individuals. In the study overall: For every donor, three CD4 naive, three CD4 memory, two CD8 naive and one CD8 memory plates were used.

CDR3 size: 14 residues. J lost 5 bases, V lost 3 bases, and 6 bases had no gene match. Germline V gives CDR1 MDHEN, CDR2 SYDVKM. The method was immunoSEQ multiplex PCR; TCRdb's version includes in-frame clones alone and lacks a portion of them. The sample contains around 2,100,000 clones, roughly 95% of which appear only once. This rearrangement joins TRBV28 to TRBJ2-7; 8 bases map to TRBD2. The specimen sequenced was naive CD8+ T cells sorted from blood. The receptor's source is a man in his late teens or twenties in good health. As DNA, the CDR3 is TGTGCCAGCAGTTTCCGGGGGGGCTTAGACGAGCAGTACTTC. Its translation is CASSFRGGLDEQYF.